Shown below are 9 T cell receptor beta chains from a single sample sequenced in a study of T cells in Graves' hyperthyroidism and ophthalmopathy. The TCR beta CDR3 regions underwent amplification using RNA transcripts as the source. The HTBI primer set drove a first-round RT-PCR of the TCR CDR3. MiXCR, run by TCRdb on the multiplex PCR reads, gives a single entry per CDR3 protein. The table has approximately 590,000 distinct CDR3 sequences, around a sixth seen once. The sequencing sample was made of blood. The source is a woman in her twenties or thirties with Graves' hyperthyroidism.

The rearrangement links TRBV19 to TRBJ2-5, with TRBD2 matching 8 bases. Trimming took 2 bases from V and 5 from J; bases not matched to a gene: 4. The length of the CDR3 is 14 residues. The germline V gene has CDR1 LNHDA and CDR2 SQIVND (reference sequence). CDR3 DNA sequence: TGTGCCAGTAGTATACGGGGGGGCGCGGAGACCCAGTACTTC. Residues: CASSIRGGAETQYF.

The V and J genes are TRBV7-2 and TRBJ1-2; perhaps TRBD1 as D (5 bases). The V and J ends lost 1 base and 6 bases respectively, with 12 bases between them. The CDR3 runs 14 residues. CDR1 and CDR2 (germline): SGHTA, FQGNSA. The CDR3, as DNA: TGTGCCAGCAGCTTAGAGTCAGGGCCTCATGGCTACACCTTC. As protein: CASSLESGPHGYTF.

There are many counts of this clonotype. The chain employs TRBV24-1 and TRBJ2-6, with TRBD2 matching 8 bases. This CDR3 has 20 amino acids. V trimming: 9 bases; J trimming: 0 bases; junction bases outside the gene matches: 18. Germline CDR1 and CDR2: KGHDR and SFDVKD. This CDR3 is CATLPLTDTGGDSGANVLTF. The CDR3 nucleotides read TGTGCCACCCTCCCCCTGACAGATACCGGGGGGGACTCTGGGGCCAACGTCCTGACTTTC.

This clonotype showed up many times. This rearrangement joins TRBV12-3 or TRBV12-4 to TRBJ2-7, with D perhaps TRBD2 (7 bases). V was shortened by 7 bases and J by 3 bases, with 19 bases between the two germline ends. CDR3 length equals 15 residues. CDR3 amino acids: CASTDEGGDLYEQYF. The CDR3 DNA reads TGTGCCAGCACCGACGAGGGGGGGGACCTCTACGAGCAGTACTTC.

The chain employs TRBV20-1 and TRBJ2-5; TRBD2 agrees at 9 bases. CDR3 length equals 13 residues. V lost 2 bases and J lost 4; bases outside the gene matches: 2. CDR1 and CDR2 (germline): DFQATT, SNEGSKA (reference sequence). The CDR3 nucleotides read TGCAGTGCTAGACTAGCGGGACTAGAGACCCAGTACTTC. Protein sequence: CSARLAGLETQYF.

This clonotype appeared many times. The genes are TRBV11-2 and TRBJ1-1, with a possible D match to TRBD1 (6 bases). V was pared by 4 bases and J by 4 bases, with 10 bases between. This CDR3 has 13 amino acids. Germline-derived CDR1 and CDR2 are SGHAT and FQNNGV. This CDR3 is CASSWQGTTEAFF. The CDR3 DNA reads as TGTGCCAGCAGCTGGCAGGGGACCACTGAAGCTTTCTTT.

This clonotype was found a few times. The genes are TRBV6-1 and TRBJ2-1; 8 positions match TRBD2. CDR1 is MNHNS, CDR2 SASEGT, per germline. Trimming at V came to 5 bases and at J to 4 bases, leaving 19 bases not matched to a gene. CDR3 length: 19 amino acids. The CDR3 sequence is CASSYSREGRPSLYNEQFF. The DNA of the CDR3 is TGTGCCAGCAGTTATTCTCGGGAGGGCCGCCCCAGTCTATACAATGAGCAGTTCTTC.

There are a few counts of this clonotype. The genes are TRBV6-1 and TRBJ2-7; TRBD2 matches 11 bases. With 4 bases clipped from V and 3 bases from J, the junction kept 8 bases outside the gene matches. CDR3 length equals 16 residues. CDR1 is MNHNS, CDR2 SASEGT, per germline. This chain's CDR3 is CASSAYLAGGSYEQYF. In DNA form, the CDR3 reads TGTGCCAGCAGTGCCTATTTAGCGGGAGGGAGCTACGAGCAGTACTTC.

Here the CDR3 reads CSARDPGLAIYNEQFF. For the CDR3, the DNA is TGCAGTGCTAGAGACCCGGGACTAGCCATCTACAATGAGCAGTTCTTC. The rearrangement links TRBV20-1 to TRBJ2-1, with 9 bases fitting TRBD2. With V trimmed by 0 bases and J by 3 bases, 6 bases remained unmatched. Germline CDR1 DFQATT, CDR2 SNEGSKA (reference sequence). CDR3 size: 16 residues.